This is a list of T cell receptor beta chains from one sample in a study of T-cell reconstitution after alpha-beta-depleted transplantation in children. TCRdb passed the PCR reads through MiXCR, listing each CDR3 protein once. The table records 700,000 to 950,000 distinct CDR3 sequences, under 20% of them present only once. This specimen was PBMCs, mostly from graft donor cells, taken 360 days after TCRalphabeta/CD19-depleted stem cell transplant. These receptors all stem from a male patient younger than 18 who had a stem cell transplant for acute lymphoblastic leukemia, so the T cells may come from the graft donor. Each CDR3 is given with its conserved first and last residue. The D gene is left open where the match is weak.

j_call | d_call | v_call | cdr3_aa
TRBJ2-3 | - | TRBV7-6 | CASSYPADPGHTDTQYF
TRBJ2-7 | TRBD2 | TRBV4-1 | CASSQGGRGGNYEQYF
TRBJ2-3 | TRBD2 | TRBV5-6 | CACPPGASGTSDTQYF
TRBJ2-1 | - | TRBV11-2 | CASSPDTRWDEQFF
TRBJ2-1 | - | TRBV5-1 | CASSLGHLKYNEQFF
TRBJ1-2 | - | TRBV29-1 | CSVVGGPPEGYGYTF
TRBJ1-5 | TRBD1 | TRBV12-3/TRBV12-4 | CASRGQVLGGPQHF
TRBJ2-7 | - | TRBV4-1 | CASSQDGWGLYEQYF
TRBJ2-5 | TRBD1 | TRBV4-1 | CASSQVGQRQETQYF
TRBJ2-3 | - | TRBV2 | CASTRSGRTDTQYF
TRBJ2-5 | TRBD2 | TRBV5-1 | CASSLGQTSGRPWTQYF
TRBJ1-4 | - | TRBV7-9 | CASSLGQPLEKLFF
TRBJ2-3 | TRBD2 | TRBV10-3 | CAISERLAGEDTQYF
TRBJ1-1 | - | TRBV29-1 | CSVDVDTEAFF
TRBJ1-2 | - | TRBV7-3 | CASSLSRDYGYTF
TRBJ1-5 | - | TRBV19 | CASSMMARRNNQPQHF
TRBJ2-1 | - | TRBV10-3 | CAISIAYYNEQFF
TRBJ2-1 | - | TRBV7-8 | CASSQIWDHLREQFF
TRBJ2-3 | TRBD1 | TRBV10-3 | CAISGGQGVGTDTQYF
TRBJ1-1 | - | TRBV4-1 | CASSQVGRGGVNTEAFF
TRBJ2-1 | - | TRBV5-1 | CASKVSRGSYNEQFF
TRBJ2-3 | TRBD2 | TRBV6-5 | CASSLSQRELLTDTQYF
TRBJ2-5 | TRBD2 | TRBV20-1 | CSAMVTSETQYF
TRBJ2-5 | TRBD2 | TRBV7-9 | CASSAPGTSKETQYF
TRBJ1-1 | TRBD1 | TRBV4-2 | CASSQGGHRGRFWNTEAFF
TRBJ2-5 | - | TRBV5-1 | CASSAGTVQGGTQYF
TRBJ2-2 | TRBD1 | TRBV6-1 | CASRQGAAGELFF
TRBJ2-1 | TRBD1 | TRBV10-3 | CAIREGPGQGHNEQFF
TRBJ2-1 | - | TRBV20-1 | CSASDPFPGNEQFF
TRBJ2-3 | TRBD2 | TRBV4-2 | CASSQPRGVNTDTQYF
TRBJ1-1 | - | TRBV5-1 | CASSLVPGAANTEAFF
TRBJ2-3 | TRBD2 | TRBV20-1 | CSARVGLAGGDTQYF